These 25 T cell receptor beta chains share one sample of origin, sequenced in a study of T cell repertoires in cytomegalovirus infection. TCRdb fed the reads into MiXCR, producing one record per CDR3 protein. The sample lists a few hundred thousand distinct CDR3 sequences, more than 8% seen once, with around 4.1% in the top ten. Sequencing input: PBMCs. Receptors originate from a human donor in good health (CMV status not recorded). Some clones in this sample may be carry-over from other donors' samples.

This clonotype was counted at least ten times. The chain couples TRBV7-6 to TRBJ2-7, with D hard to call. This CDR3 contains 13 residues. Germline values: CDR1 SGHVS, CDR2 FNYEAQ. The V and J ends lost 5 bases and 4 bases respectively, with 12 bases between them. This CDR3 reads CASSPRLLYEQYF. The DNA of the CDR3 is TGTGCCAGCAGCCCCCGACTTCTATACGAGCAGTACTTC.

The chain carries TRBV7-8 and TRBJ1-5; D is perhaps TRBD1 (6 bases). V lost 1 base and J lost 11, with 15 bases in between. Germline CDR1 SGHVS, CDR2 FQNEAQ. This CDR3 spans 14 amino acids. The CDR3 protein is CASSLEVGGWSQHF. The DNA for the CDR3 is TGTGCCAGCAGCTTAGAAGTAGGGGGATGGTCCCAGCATTTT.

This clonotype was detected ten times or more. The chain couples TRBV7-2 to TRBJ2-3, with D perhaps matching TRBD2 (5 bases). CDR1 and CDR2 from the germline V gene are SGHTA and FQGNSA. The V and J ends lost 5 bases and 9 bases respectively, with 18 bases between them. This CDR3 is built from 14 residues. CDR3 sequence (DNA): TGTGCCAGCAGCCCGGCTAGCACGGGCTACACGCAGTATTTT. Translating gives CASSPASTGYTQYF.

This clonotype was found many times. This chain connects TRBV7-2 to TRBJ2-3; the D call may be TRBD1 or TRBD2 (6 bases each). CDR3 size: 14 residues. V was cut by 5 bases and J by 4 bases, with 13 bases left in between. Germline CDR1 SGHTA, CDR2 FQGNSA. CDR3 sequence: CASSIGRGPDTQYF. CDR3 nucleotides: TGTGCCAGCAGCATTGGACGGGGGCCAGATACGCAGTATTTT. The whole variable domain, filled in from reference TRBV7-2 and TRBJ2-3, reads GAGVSQSPSNKVTEKGKDVELRCDPISGHTALYWYRQSLGQGLEFLIYFQGNSAPDKSGLPSDRFSAERTGGSVSTLTIQRTQQEDSAVYLCASSIGRGPDTQYFGPGTRLTVL.

This clonotype was recorded a few times. The chain recombines TRBV7-2 with TRBJ2-1; D might be TRBD2 (6 bases). Germline V gives CDR1 SGHTA, CDR2 FQGNSA. Deletions cut 5 bases from V and 4 bases from J, with 12 bases between. The CDR3 is made up of 14 amino acids. The CDR3 spells CASSPGLLYNEQFF. The CDR3 DNA reads as TGTGCCAGCAGCCCGGGACTTTTGTACAATGAGCAGTTCTTC.

The chain recombines TRBV30 with TRBJ2-3; 9 bases align to TRBD1. The length of the CDR3 is 17 residues. Germline CDR1 reads GTSNPN; CDR2 reads SVGIG (reference sequence). The V segment lost 2 bases and the J segment 2 bases; nucleotides outside the gene matches: 11. The CDR3 sequence: CAWSFRTGDLFTDTQYF. DNA for the CDR3: TGTGCCTGGAGTTTCCGGACAGGGGACCTTTTCACAGATACGCAGTATTTT.

This sequence joins TRBV27 and TRBJ2-1, with D uncertain. Germline values: CDR1 MNHEY, CDR2 SMNVEV (reference sequence). Trimming left V 4 bases short and J 0 bases short, with 13 bases between. The CDR3 sequence is 16 residues long. The DNA of the CDR3 is TGTGCCAGCAGTTCGTTCCCGGGTGCCTCCTACAATGAGCAGTTCTTC. It yields the protein CASSSFPGASYNEQFF.

The chain recombines TRBV6-2 or TRBV6-3 with TRBJ2-1; TRBD2 matches 10 bases. The CDR3 is 16 residues long. The junction had 5 bases not matched to a gene; V was cut back by 2 bases and J by 4 bases. Germline CDR1 and CDR2: MNHEY and SVGEGT. The CDR3 coding sequence is TGTGCCAGCAGTTACGGTACAGCGGGAGGGTACAATGAGCAGTTCTTC. Translating gives CASSYGTAGGYNEQFF.

This sequence joins TRBV20-1 and TRBJ2-7; D uncertain. The V end was cut by 4 bases, the J end by 1 base, with 8 bases between. The CDR3 loop spans 12 amino acids. CDR1 DFQATT and CDR2 SNEGSKA come from the germline V gene (reference sequence). CDR3 sequence: CSATTGSYEQYF. The CDR3 coding sequence is TGCAGTGCTACTACCGGATCCTACGAGCAGTACTTC.

Concerning this clonotype: A clone one base away is much larger, so this may be a read error. The chain has TRBV20-1 and TRBJ1-5; no reliable D call. This CDR3 comprises 14 residues. Germline CDR1 DFQATT, CDR2 SNEGSKA (reference sequence). Trimming pared 5 bases from V and 4 bases from J, leaving 15 bases between. The DNA of the CDR3 is TGCAGTGCTTCCGGACGCCGTCATAATCAGCCCCAGCATTTT. Encoded protein: CSASGRRHNQPQHF.

This clonotype occurred a few times. The chain recombines TRBV2 with TRBJ1-3; D uncertain. Deletions cut 3 bases from V and 1 base from J, with 7 bases between. Germline lookup yields CDR1 SNHLY and CDR2 FYNNEI. There are 14 residues in the CDR3. CDR3: CASSEVGSGNTIYF. CDR3 bases: TGTGCCAGCAGTGAGGTGGGATCTGGAAACACCATATATTTT.

This clonotype was detected a few times. CDR3 coding DNA: TGTGCCACCTCCGGAGGCAGCAACACCGGGGAGCTGTTTTTT. Translating gives CATSGGSNTGELFF. The V call is TRBV19, the J call TRBJ2-2, with a weak D call TRBD2 (5 bases). V was trimmed by 10 bases and J by 2 bases, leaving 14 bases between them. Germline V gives CDR1 LNHDA, CDR2 SQIVND (reference sequence). The CDR3 extends over 14 amino acids.

This clonotype was observed many times. The J gene is TRBJ2-2, the V gene TRBV7-8; possibly TRBD2 for D (7 bases). Looked up from germline, CDR1 is SGHVS and CDR2 is FQNEAQ. This CDR3 is 18 amino acids long. V was trimmed by 5 bases and J by 5 bases, leaving 24 bases between them. The CDR3 nucleotides read TGTGCCAGCAGCCCCTATAGAACCGGGGGGCCGTCTACCGGGGAGCTGTTTTTT. This sequence encodes CASSPYRTGGPSTGELFF.

This clonotype was counted ten times or more. The chain is built from TRBV5-5 and TRBJ1-5; 7 bases are shared with TRBD1. V trimming: 6 bases; J trimming: 0 bases; junction bases outside the gene matches: 9. The germline V gene encodes CDR1 SGHKS and CDR2 YYEKEE (reference sequence). The CDR3 covers 16 residues. The CDR3 loop is CASKRGQDYSNQPQHF. The CDR3 DNA follows: TGTGCCAGCAAAAGGGGGCAGGATTATAGCAATCAGCCCCAGCATTTT.

At least ten counts were recorded for this clonotype. The V call is TRBV7-2, the J call TRBJ1-2, with a tentative D call TRBD1 (5 bases). CDR3 length: 13 residues. Germline V CDR1 and CDR2: SGHTA, FQGNSA. V was pared by 4 bases and J by 8 bases, with 14 bases between. CDR3 sequence reads: CASSWRDGGGYTF. As DNA, the CDR3 is TGTGCCAGCAGCTGGAGGGACGGAGGGGGCTACACCTTC.

The CDR3 bases are TGTGCCAGCAGTCCTCAGGGGTTTAACACTGAAGCTTTCTTT. Translation gives CASSPQGFNTEAFF. The genes are TRBV27 and TRBJ1-1, with D possibly matching TRBD1 (6 bases). Germline CDR1 is MNHEY and CDR2 is SMNVEV (reference sequence). CDR3 size: 14 residues. The V end was cut by 5 bases, the J end by 2 bases, with 12 bases between.

This clonotype was found many times. This chain uses TRBV7-2 with TRBJ2-1; tentative D call: TRBD2 (5 bases). Germline V lookup: CDR1 SGHTA, CDR2 FQGNSA. CDR3 size: 14 residues. With 5 bases removed from V and 4 bases from J, the gap between germline ends came to 12 bases. CDR3 nucleotides: TGTGCCAGCAGCCCACATAGCGTATACAATGAGCAGTTCTTC. The encoded protein is CASSPHSVYNEQFF.

This clonotype was picked up many times. This chain joins TRBV6-2 or TRBV6-3 and TRBJ2-7; 7 positions match TRBD2. CDR3 length equals 13 residues. Germline V lookup: CDR1 MNHEY, CDR2 SVGEGT. V was clipped by 9 bases and J by 5 bases; unmatched bases: 10. CDR3 sequence reads: CASVRTRVNEQYF. CDR3 DNA: TGTGCCAGTGTCCGGACTAGAGTGAACGAGCAGTACTTC.

This clonotype has at least ten counts. One end of the junction fails to match germline, which may point to a read error. The rearrangement links TRBV7-2 to TRBJ2-1; D is ambiguous. The CDR3 runs to 13 residues. Germline V gene lookup returns CDR1 SGHTA and CDR2 FQGNSA. The CDR3 nucleotides read TGTGCCAGCAGTTTAGCCAGATACAATGAGCAGTTCTTC. Protein sequence: CASSLARYNEQFF.

This clonotype was counted a few times. The chain has TRBV6-6 and TRBJ1-2; tentatively, D is TRBD1 (6 bases). The CDR3 is made up of 15 amino acids. V was pared by 3 bases and J by 7 bases, with 18 bases between. Germline loops: CDR1 MNHNY, CDR2 SVGAGI (reference sequence). CDR3 nucleotides: TGTGCCAGCAGTTATCGGGGGGCACCAGTCGGTGGCTACACCTTC. Amino acid sequence: CASSYRGAPVGGYTF.

This clonotype has ten or more counts. This chain connects TRBV28 to TRBJ2-7, with 7 bases identical to TRBD2. Germline V CDR1 and CDR2: MDHEN, SYDVKM. Losses at the gene ends were 4 bases for V and 0 bases for J; bases not matched to a gene: 6. This CDR3 region has 15 residues. The CDR3 sequence: CASSSSSGGSYEQYF. The DNA of the CDR3 is TGTGCCAGCAGTTCTTCTAGCGGAGGCTCCTACGAGCAGTACTTC. Supplemented by reference TRBV28 and TRBJ2-7, the full variable domain reads DVKVTQSSRYLVKRTGEKVFLECVQDMDHENMFWYRQDPGLGLRLIYFSYDVKMKEKGDIPEGYSVSREKKERFSLILESASTNQTSMYLCASSSSSGGSYEQYFGPGTRLTVT.

This clonotype showed up many times. This chain joins TRBV7-8 and TRBJ2-7; D unclear. The CDR3 is 18 residues long. V was cut by 0 bases and J by 2 bases, with 20 bases left in between. Germline V gene data show CDR1 as SGHVS and CDR2 as FQNEAQ. CDR3 sequence: CASSLAGILRARPYEQYF. CDR3 sequence (DNA): TGTGCCAGCAGCTTAGCGGGGATCCTACGGGCCAGACCCTACGAGCAGTACTTC.

To note about this clonotype: The CDR3 does not end in the conserved phenylalanine or tryptophan, so this is likely a read error. Here the CDR3 reads CASSLRQGADTQYL. In DNA, the CDR3 is TGTGCCAGCAGCTTGAGACAGGGGGCAGATACGCAGTATCTT. This rearrangement joins TRBV7-2 to TRBJ2-3, with 9 bases aligning to TRBD1. V trimming: 3 bases; J trimming: 4 bases; junction bases outside the gene matches: 2. The CDR3 is made up of 14 amino acids. Germline CDR1 is SGHTA and CDR2 is FQGNSA.

Only a few counts were recorded for this clonotype. The chain links TRBV30 to TRBJ1-6; D remains ambiguous. V shed 3 bases and J shed 7 bases, with 16 bases lying between them. The CDR3 contains 15 residues. Germline assignment: CDR1 GTSNPN and CDR2 SVGIG (reference sequence). In DNA, the CDR3 is TGTGCCTGGAGCCAGGAGAGGGCTAGGAATTCACCCCTCCACTTT. The encoded protein is CAWSQERARNSPLHF.

The chain carries TRBV6-2 or TRBV6-3 and TRBJ2-3; D remains ambiguous. V lost 2 bases and J lost 6, with 12 bases in between. CDR3 length equals 14 residues. Germline CDR1 MNHEY, CDR2 SVGEGT. DNA for the CDR3: TGTGCCAGCAGTTACCCAAACACCCAGGATACGCAGTATTTT. Protein sequence: CASSYPNTQDTQYF.